The 20 T cell receptor beta chains listed next were all sequenced from one sample in a study of a mutant IDH1 vaccine in newly diagnosed glioma. Using immunoSEQ multiplex PCR, the repertoire was profiled, and TCRdb retains in-frame clones only, with some absent. The data contain 65,000 to 70,000 clones, about four fifths of them singletons. Time point indicated: baseline, week 1 (first vaccination visit). Treatment of the sample: pre-vaccination baseline after standard-of-care therapy. This specimen was peripheral blood mononuclear cells (PBMCs), taken from a glioma patient treated with radiotherapy, temozolomide or both. These receptors were collected from a woman aged 18-30 years with glioma. Some clones in this sample may be carry-over from other donors' samples.

The gene calls are TRBV7-9 and TRBJ1-1; D is unresolved. Per the germline V gene, CDR1 is SEHNR and CDR2 is FQNEAQ (reference sequence). The CDR3 runs to 14 residues. The germline V and J ends were trimmed by 4 bases and 4 bases, with 13 bases remaining between them. CDR3 coding DNA: TGTGCCAGCAGCTATCCCAGCCGGGGCACTGAAGCTTTCTTT. Translated, it gives CASSYPSRGTEAFF.

The chain employs TRBV4-2 and TRBJ2-1; TRBD2 matches at 10 bases. With 2 bases clipped from V and 7 bases from J, the junction kept 2 bases outside the gene matches. CDR1 and CDR2 from the germline V gene are LGHNA and YNFKEQ. The CDR3 is 14 amino acids. CDR3 amino acids: CASSQTSGINEQFF. DNA for the CDR3: TGTGCCAGCAGCCAAACTAGCGGGATTAATGAGCAGTTCTTC.

This rearrangement joins TRBV6-5 to TRBJ1-2, with D hard to call. This CDR3 has 13 amino acids. V shed 5 bases and J shed 4 bases, with 11 bases lying between them. The germline V gene has CDR1 MNHEY and CDR2 SVGAGI. CDR3 residues: CASSKTPGYGYTF. CDR3 nucleotides: TGTGCCAGCAGTAAGACCCCTGGCTATGGCTACACCTTC.

This clone was recorded once. The CDR3 protein is CASWRPWGTEAFF. The CDR3 DNA reads TGTGCCTCCTGGCGGCCTTGGGGGACTGAAGCTTTCTTT. The chain uses TRBV6-1 and TRBJ1-1, with TRBD1 as a possible D gene (5 bases). The CDR3 runs 13 residues. The germline V gene encodes CDR1 MNHNS and CDR2 SASEGT. V gave up 11 bases and J gave up 5 bases, with 18 bases separating them.

The chain employs TRBV7-7 and TRBJ2-7; either TRBD1 or TRBD2 may supply D (5 bases each). V shed 5 bases and J shed 5 bases, with 13 bases lying between them. The length of the CDR3 is 13 residues. The germline CDR1 and CDR2 sequences are SSHAT and FNYEAQ (reference sequence). The CDR3 nucleotides are TGTGCCAGCAGCCCGGGTAGGGGAGACGAGCAGTACTTC. This codes for CASSPGRGDEQYF.

This rearrangement joins TRBV19 to TRBJ1-1; D not certain. Germline V gives CDR1 LNHDA, CDR2 SQIVND (reference sequence). V was shortened by 3 bases and J by 3 bases, with 8 bases between the two germline ends. There are 13 residues in the CDR3. CDR3 in amino acids: CASSIPGYTEAFF. The CDR3 coding sequence is TGTGCCAGTAGTATCCCCGGGTACACTGAAGCTTTCTTT.

This rearrangement joins TRBV27 to TRBJ2-7; 9 nucleotides agree with TRBD2. Germline values: CDR1 MNHEY, CDR2 SMNVEV (reference sequence). Unmatched junction bases numbered 6, after V lost 0 bases and J lost 3 bases. CDR3 length: 16 residues. CDR3: CASSLSRLAGRYEQYF. DNA for the CDR3: TGTGCCAGCAGTTTATCCCGGCTAGCGGGGCGCTACGAGCAGTACTTC.

The J gene is TRBJ2-7, the V gene TRBV10-2, with 8 bases that match TRBD2. Germline V CDR1 and CDR2: WSHSY, SAAADI. The J segment lost 3 bases and the V segment lost 8 bases, leaving 9 bases of the junction unmatched. This CDR3 has 14 residues. The CDR3 bases are TGCGCCAGCGGCCGCGGGACTAGTCTCTACGAGCAGTACTTC. Translation gives CASGRGTSLYEQYF.

The V gene is TRBV10-3, the J gene TRBJ2-1; D remains ambiguous. Germline V gives CDR1 ENHRY, CDR2 SYGVKD. There are 12 residues in the CDR3. The ends were cut back, 10 bases at V and 9 bases at J, with 16 bases in the middle. CDR3 amino acids: CANRPETGEQFF. In nucleotides, the CDR3 is TGTGCCAATAGACCCGAAACGGGTGAGCAGTTCTTC.

The chain combines TRBV29-1 with TRBJ1-5, with 9 positions matching TRBD1. The germline V gene encodes CDR1 SQVTM and CDR2 ANQGSEA. The CDR3 runs to 14 residues. The V and J ends lost 4 bases and 2 bases, in that order; junction bases with no gene match: 3. CDR3 bases: TGCAGCGTTGCGGACAGGGGTGGCAATCAGCCCCAGCATTTT. Its translation is CSVADRGGNQPQHF.

The chain recombines TRBV7-2 with TRBJ1-3; no clear D. Between the trimmed V and J ends, which lost 3 bases and 0 bases, there was a span of 6 bases. The CDR3 length is 14 residues. CDR1 is SGHTA, CDR2 FQGNSA, per germline. The CDR3 region has the DNA TGTGCCAGCAGCTTTTCACGCTCTGGAAACACCATATATTTT. Its translation is CASSFSRSGNTIYF.

The chain recombines TRBV7-8 with TRBJ1-5, with D possibly TRBD1 on 5 matching bases. Germline lookup yields CDR1 SGHVS and CDR2 FQNEAQ. V was pared by 0 bases and J by 5 bases, with 14 bases between. The CDR3 has 16 amino acids. The CDR3 reads CASSLARTRKDQPQHF. In nucleotides, the CDR3 is TGTGCCAGCAGCTTAGCGCGGACAAGGAAGGATCAGCCCCAGCATTTT.

V usage is TRBV19 and J usage is TRBJ1-2; the match to TRBD1 covers 9 bases. This CDR3 is 13 amino acids long. From germline, CDR1 is LNHDA and CDR2 SQIVND (reference sequence). With V trimmed by 10 bases and J by 1 base, 4 bases remained unmatched. CDR3 nucleotide sequence: TGTGCCATTCGGACAGGGGTTAACTATGGCTACACCTTC. This translates into CAIRTGVNYGYTF.

The chain recombines TRBV12-5 with TRBJ2-3; no firm D call. From germline, CDR1 is LGHNT and CDR2 FRNRAP. Trimming cost V 6 bases and J 4 bases, with 11 bases left between them. This CDR3 is 13 amino acids long. CDR3 region: CASGKGIPDTQYF. Written as DNA, the CDR3 is TGTGCTAGTGGAAAGGGAATCCCAGATACGCAGTATTTT.

The genes are TRBV5-1 and TRBJ1-5; perhaps TRBD1 as D (6 bases). This CDR3 has 15 amino acids. Deletions cut 2 bases from V and 4 bases from J, with 13 bases between. Germline CDR1 is SGHRS and CDR2 is YFSETQ. In DNA, the CDR3 is TGCGCCAGCAGCTTTGCGGGGGCCGCAAATCAGCCCCAGCATTTT. It translates to CASSFAGAANQPQHF.

The chain recombines TRBV25-1 with TRBJ2-7, with D possibly TRBD1 on 7 matching bases. Trimming cost V 2 bases and J 6 bases, with 17 bases left between them. This CDR3 spans 15 amino acids. Germline V gene sequence: CDR1 MGHDK, CDR2 SYGVNS. The CDR3: CASSEPRQGGGEQYF. As DNA, the CDR3 is TGTGCCAGCAGTGAACCCAGACAGGGAGGTGGCGAGCAGTACTTC.

The count of this clone is one. This sequence joins TRBV6-5 and TRBJ2-7, with 7 nucleotides matching TRBD2. V lost 4 bases and J lost 5; bases outside the gene matches: 5. This CDR3 contains 13 residues. The germline CDR1 and CDR2 sequences are MNHEY and SVGAGI. The CDR3 spells CASSSGGSHEQYF. Here the CDR3 DNA reads TGTGCCAGCAGTTCCGGGGGGTCCCACGAGCAGTACTTC.

The genes are TRBV6-1 and TRBJ2-5, with D perhaps TRBD1 (6 bases). Per germline, CDR1 MNHNS and CDR2 SASEGT. The CDR3 has 13 amino acids. Trimming left V 6 bases short and J 0 bases short, with 8 bases between. CDR3 sequence: CASRRTDQETQYF. The DNA for the CDR3 is TGTGCCAGCAGGCGGACAGACCAAGAGACCCAGTACTTC.

This chain uses TRBV15 with TRBJ1-1; D unresolved. The CDR3 covers 13 residues. Germline CDR1 and CDR2: LNHNV and YYDKDF (reference sequence). Trimming removed 3 bases at V and 1 base at J, with 6 bases between. This CDR3 reads CATSRDKNTEAFF. DNA of the CDR3: TGTGCCACCAGCAGGGATAAGAACACTGAAGCTTTCTTT.

The rearrangement links TRBV20-1 to TRBJ2-5; D remains unclear. CDR1 is DFQATT, CDR2 SNEGSKA, per germline (reference sequence). CDR3 size: 11 residues. V gave up 5 bases and J gave up 0 bases, with 4 bases separating them. As DNA, the CDR3 is TGCAGTGCTGGGTACCAAGAGACCCAGTACTTC. Amino acid sequence: CSAGYQETQYF.